Shown below are 10 T cell receptor beta chains from a single sample sequenced in a study of CD8 T cells in Susac syndrome. RNA amounts of roughly 0.45 to 1 ug underwent reverse transcription with random hexamers. TCRdb processed the immunoSEQ multiplex PCR reads anew with MiXCR; each CDR3 protein has one entry. The sample records 150,000 to 200,000 distinct CDR3 sequences, roughly 94% being singletons. Sequencing was performed on CD4+ T cells from PBMCs. The receptors shown here come from a human donor in good health.

The V and J genes are TRBV2 and TRBJ1-2, with D unresolved. Trimming shortened V by 2 bases and J by 2 bases, and 12 bases separated the two germline ends. The CDR3 runs to 15 residues. The germline CDR1 and CDR2 sequences are SNHLY and FYNNEI. The chain's CDR3 is CASSETVTLNYGYTF. The CDR3 DNA reads TGTGCCAGCAGTGAAACTGTGACATTGAACTATGGCTACACCTTC.

This chain connects TRBV28 to TRBJ2-5; maybe TRBD1 (5 bases). Germline assignment: CDR1 MDHEN and CDR2 SYDVKM. V was pared by 5 bases and J by 1 base, with 11 bases between. CDR3 length equals 14 residues. The CDR3 spells CASSAQVPQETQYF. In nucleotides, the CDR3 is TGTGCCAGCAGTGCACAGGTCCCCCAAGAGACCCAGTACTTC.

The chain is built from TRBV30 and TRBJ2-1; the D is unclear. Germline V gene data show CDR1 as GTSNPN and CDR2 as SVGIG (reference sequence). V was cut by 2 bases and J by 5 bases, with 7 bases left in between. The CDR3 covers 12 residues. The CDR3 loop reads CAWSRSNNEQFF. The DNA for the CDR3 is TGTGCCTGGAGTCGGTCAAACAATGAGCAGTTCTTC.

V gene TRBV28 combines with J gene TRBJ2-4; D is perhaps TRBD1 (6 bases). The V gene's germline CDR1 is MDHEN and CDR2 SYDVKM. This CDR3 contains 15 residues. Trimming took off 6 bases at V and 1 base at J, with 13 bases between the two ends. CDR3 amino acids: CASSPLDRAKNIQYF. CDR3 coding DNA: TGTGCCAGCAGCCCACTCGACAGGGCCAAAAACATTCAGTACTTC.

This chain connects TRBV20-1 to TRBJ2-1; weak D call: TRBD2 (6 bases). CDR3 size: 15 residues. V lost 0 bases to trimming and J lost 10 bases, with 19 bases between them. CDR1 and CDR2 (germline): DFQATT, SNEGSKA (reference sequence). The CDR3 spells CSAREASRRADEQFF. The CDR3 nucleotides are TGCAGTGCTAGAGAGGCCTCGCGGAGGGCCGACGAGCAGTTCTTC.

The chain recombines TRBV18 with TRBJ1-2, with D tentatively TRBD1 (6 bases). The V and J ends lost 3 bases and 4 bases respectively, with 24 bases between them. CDR3 size: 18 residues. Germline V CDR1 and CDR2: KGHSH, LQKENI. CDR3 coding DNA: TGTGCCAGCTCACCGGCGGGCAGGGGTCGGCTTCGGGTCTATGGCTACACCTTC. As protein: CASSPAGRGRLRVYGYTF. The full variable domain, its missing parts supplied by reference TRBV18 and TRBJ1-2, is NAGVMQNPRHLVRRRGQEARLRCSPMKGHSHVYWYRQLPEEGLKFMVYLQKENIIDESGMPKERFSAEFPKEGPSILRIQQVVRGDSAAYFCASSPAGRGRLRVYGYTFGSGTRLTVV.

The chain has TRBV30 and TRBJ2-2; D unresolved. This CDR3 has 14 residues. The germline CDR1 and CDR2 sequences are GTSNPN and SVGIG (reference sequence). Between the trimmed V and J ends, which lost 4 bases and 3 bases, there was a span of 12 bases. DNA of the CDR3: TGTGCCTGGATGGAAGATTCATACACCGGGGAGCTGTTTTTT. This translates into CAWMEDSYTGELFF.

The gene calls are TRBV30 and TRBJ1-4; TRBD1 aligns across 8 bases. V lost 3 bases and J lost 3; bases outside the gene matches: 9. Germline V gene lookup returns CDR1 GTSNPN and CDR2 SVGIG (reference sequence). CDR3 size: 16 residues. CDR3 sequence (DNA): TGTGCCTGGAGCGTCAGGGGGCTTCGGGCTAATGAAAAACTGTTTTTT. It is translated as CAWSVRGLRANEKLFF.

The chain combines TRBV4-2 with TRBJ2-7; 7 nucleotides align to TRBD2. The V gene's germline CDR1 is LGHNA and CDR2 YNFKEQ. The CDR3 runs to 14 residues. V shed 2 bases, J shed 6 bases, and the junction held 7 bases outside the gene matches. For the CDR3, the DNA is TGTGCCAGCAGCCAAACGCGGGAGTCACGCGAGCAGTACTTC. Translation: CASSQTRESREQYF.

This clonotype has just one count. The V and J genes are TRBV30 and TRBJ2-3; weak D call: TRBD1 (6 bases). The V gene's germline CDR1 is GTSNPN and CDR2 SVGIG (reference sequence). This CDR3 has 14 residues. Trimming shortened V by 4 bases and J by 3 bases, and 14 bases separated the two germline ends. DNA for the CDR3: TGTGCCTGGAAGGCGGCCAGGGGAACAGATACGCAGTATTTT. Its translation is CAWKAARGTDTQYF.